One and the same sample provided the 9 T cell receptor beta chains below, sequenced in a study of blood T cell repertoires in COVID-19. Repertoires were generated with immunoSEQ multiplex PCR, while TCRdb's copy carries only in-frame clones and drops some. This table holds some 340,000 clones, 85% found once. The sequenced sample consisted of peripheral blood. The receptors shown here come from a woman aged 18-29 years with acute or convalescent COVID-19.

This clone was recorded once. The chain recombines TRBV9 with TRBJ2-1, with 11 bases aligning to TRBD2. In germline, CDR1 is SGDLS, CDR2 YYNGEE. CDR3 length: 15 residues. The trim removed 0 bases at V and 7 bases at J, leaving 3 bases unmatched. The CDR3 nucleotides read TGTGCCAGCAGCGTAGGGCTAGCGGGAGGTAATGAGCAGTTCTTC. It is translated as CASSVGLAGGNEQFF.

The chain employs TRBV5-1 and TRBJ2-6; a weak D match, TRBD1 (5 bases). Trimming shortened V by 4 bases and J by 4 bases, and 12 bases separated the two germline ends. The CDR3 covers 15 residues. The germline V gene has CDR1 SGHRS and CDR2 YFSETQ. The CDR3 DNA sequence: TGCGCCAGCAGCCCAGGGTTCGCGGGGGCCAACGTCCTGACTTTC. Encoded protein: CASSPGFAGANVLTF.

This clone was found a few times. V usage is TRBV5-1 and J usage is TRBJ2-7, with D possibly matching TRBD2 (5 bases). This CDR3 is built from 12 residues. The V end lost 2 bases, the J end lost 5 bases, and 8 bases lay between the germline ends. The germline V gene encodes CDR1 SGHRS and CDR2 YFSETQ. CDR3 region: CASSFTGDEQYF. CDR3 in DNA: TGCGCCAGCAGCTTCACCGGGGACGAGCAGTACTTC.

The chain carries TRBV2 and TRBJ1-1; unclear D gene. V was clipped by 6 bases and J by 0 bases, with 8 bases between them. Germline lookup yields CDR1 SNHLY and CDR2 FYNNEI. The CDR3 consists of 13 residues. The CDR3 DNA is TGTGCCAGCAGACGCGGAGTGAACACTGAAGCTTTCTTT. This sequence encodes CASRRGVNTEAFF.

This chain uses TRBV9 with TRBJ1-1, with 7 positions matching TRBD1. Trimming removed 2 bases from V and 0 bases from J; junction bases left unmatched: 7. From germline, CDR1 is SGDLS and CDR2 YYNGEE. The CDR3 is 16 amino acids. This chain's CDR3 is CASSVGTVFLNTEAFF. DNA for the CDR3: TGTGCCAGCAGCGTCGGGACAGTATTTTTGAACACTGAAGCTTTCTTT.

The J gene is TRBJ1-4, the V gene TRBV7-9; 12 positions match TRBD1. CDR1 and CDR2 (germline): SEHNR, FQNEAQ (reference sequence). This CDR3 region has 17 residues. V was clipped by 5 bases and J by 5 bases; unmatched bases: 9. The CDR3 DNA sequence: TGTGCCAGCAGCCTACCCGGGACAGGGGGCGCGAATGAAAAACTGTTTTTT. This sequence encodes CASSLPGTGGANEKLFF.

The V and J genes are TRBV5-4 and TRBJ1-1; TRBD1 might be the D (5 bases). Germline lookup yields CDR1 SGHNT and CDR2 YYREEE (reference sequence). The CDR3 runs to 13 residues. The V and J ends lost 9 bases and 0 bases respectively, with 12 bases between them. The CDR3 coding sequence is TGTGCCACCGGGGGGGTATTGAACACTGAAGCTTTCTTT. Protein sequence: CATGGVLNTEAFF.

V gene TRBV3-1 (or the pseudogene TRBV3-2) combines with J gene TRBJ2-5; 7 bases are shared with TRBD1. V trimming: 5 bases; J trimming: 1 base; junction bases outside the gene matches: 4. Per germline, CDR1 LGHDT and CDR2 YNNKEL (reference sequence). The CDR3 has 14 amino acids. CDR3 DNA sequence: TGTGCCAGCAGCTACAGGACAGGCCAAGAGACCCAGTACTTC. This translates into CASSYRTGQETQYF.

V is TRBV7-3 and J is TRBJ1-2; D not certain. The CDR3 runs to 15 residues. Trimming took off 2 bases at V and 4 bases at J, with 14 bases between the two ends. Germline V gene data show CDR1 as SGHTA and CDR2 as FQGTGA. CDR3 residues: CASSLFVGGIYGYTF. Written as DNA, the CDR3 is TGTGCCAGCAGCTTATTCGTAGGAGGGATCTATGGCTACACCTTC.